This T cell receptor (beta chain) comes out of a study of blood T cells in healthy people across ages. Using a J-beta primer mix together with a sample-barcoded 5' primer, a second PCR was run for about 7 to 12 cycles. One entry per CDR3 protein results from TCRdb running MiXCR on the 5' RACE reads. This table holds about 1.8 million distinct CDR3 sequences, about 49% found once. This CDR3 spans 18 amino acids. Germline V lookup: CDR1 SGHTA, CDR2 FQGTGA. V lost 5 bases, J lost 0 bases, and 12 bases stayed unmatched. Those donating, healthy Caucasian individuals from Russia, were aged about 6 to 100. As to this clonotype: Its antigen is undetermined.

Regarding the study as a whole: Observed TCR beta diversity per million T cells went down as age went up. This fall followed a roughly linear course with age.

The sequencing input was blood. J is TRBJ2-3 and V is TRBV7-3; 9 bases agree with TRBD2. The origin of this receptor is a woman aged 40 to 50 in good health. The CDR3 DNA reads TGTGCCAGCAGCAGTCTAGGACTAGCGAGGTTAAGCACAGATACGCAGTATTTT. As protein: CASSSLGLARLSTDTQYF.